This TCR beta chain was identified in a study of T-cell reconstitution after alpha-beta-depleted transplantation in children. Broader study findings: Two months or so post-transplant, alpha-beta T cells reportedly derived from several hundred expanded graft clones. Where some patients showed high TCRbeta diversity at day 60, it came from recipient T cells and thymic progenitors that had survived. It was newly produced T cells that mostly accounted for T-cell counts and diversity one year after transplant.

Unique molecular identifiers featured in how the TCRbeta library was prepared. TCRdb ran MiXCR on the PCR reads and lists one entry per CDR3 protein. There are about 300,000 distinct CDR3 sequences in the sample; roughly a tenth occur only once, and less than 9% lies in the top ten. Trimming took 0 bases from V and 2 from J, leaving 8 bases between them. Germline lookup yields CDR1 KGHSH and CDR2 LQKENI. This CDR3 is 14 amino acids long. This clonotype was seen repeatedly, ten times or more. Its cognate antigen is unknown. The V call is TRBV18, the J call TRBJ2-7; D is ambiguous. This TCR derives from a boy younger than two with acute myeloid leukemia, due to receive a stem cell transplant. The sequenced sample was PBMCs, obtained before TCRalphabeta/CD19-depleted stem cell transplant. In DNA, the CDR3 is TGTGCCAGCTCACCACCTCTCCAGGCCTACGAGCAGTACTTC. Translating gives CASSPPLQAYEQYF.